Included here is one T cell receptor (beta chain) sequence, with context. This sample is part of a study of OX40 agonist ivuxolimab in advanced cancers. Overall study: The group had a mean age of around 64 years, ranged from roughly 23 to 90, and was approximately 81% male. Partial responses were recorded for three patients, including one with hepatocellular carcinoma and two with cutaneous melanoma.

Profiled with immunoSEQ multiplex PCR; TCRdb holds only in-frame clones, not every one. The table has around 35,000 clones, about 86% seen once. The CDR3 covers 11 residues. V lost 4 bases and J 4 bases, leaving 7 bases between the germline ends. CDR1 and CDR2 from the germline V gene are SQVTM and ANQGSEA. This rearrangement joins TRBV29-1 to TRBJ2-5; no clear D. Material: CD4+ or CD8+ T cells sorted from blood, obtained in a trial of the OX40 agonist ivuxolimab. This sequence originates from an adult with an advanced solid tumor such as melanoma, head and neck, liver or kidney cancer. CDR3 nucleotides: TGCAGCGTTGCCTTAACAGAGACCCAGTACTTC. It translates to CSVALTETQYF.